The clone carrying this TCR beta chain was picked up many times. MiXCR was run by TCRdb on the reads, yielding one entry per CDR3 protein. The table has 500,000 to 600,000 distinct CDR3 sequences, approximately 15% seen once. The sample is drawn from a study of T cell repertoires in cytomegalovirus infection. The sample consisted of CD8+ T cells from PBMCs. The clonotype comes from a human donor in good health (CMV status not recorded). Some clones in this sample may be carry-over from other donors' samples.

The CDR3 sequence is CASSLTASGKRSYEQYF. As DNA, the CDR3 is TGTGCCAGCAGCTTAACGGCTAGCGGGAAACGCTCCTACGAGCAGTACTTC. This rearrangement joins TRBV7-8 to TRBJ2-7; TRBD2 aligns across 9 bases. V shed 2 bases, J shed 0 bases, and the junction held 8 bases outside the gene matches. This CDR3 region has 17 residues. Looked up from germline, CDR1 is SGHVS and CDR2 is FQNEAQ.